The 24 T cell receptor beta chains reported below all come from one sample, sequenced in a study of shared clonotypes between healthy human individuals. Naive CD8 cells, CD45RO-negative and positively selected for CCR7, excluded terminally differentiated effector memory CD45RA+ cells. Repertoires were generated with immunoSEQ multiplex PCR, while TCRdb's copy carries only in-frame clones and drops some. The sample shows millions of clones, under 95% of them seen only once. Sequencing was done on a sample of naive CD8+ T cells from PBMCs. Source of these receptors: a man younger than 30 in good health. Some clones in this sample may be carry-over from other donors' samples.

The CDR3 region is CASSVTSGVYNEQFF. As DNA, the CDR3 is TGTGCCAGCAGCGTGACTAGCGGGGTCTACAATGAGCAGTTCTTC. This chain connects TRBV27 to TRBJ2-1, with 11 nucleotides matching TRBD2. The V segment lost 6 bases and the J segment 3 bases; nucleotides outside the gene matches: 4. The CDR3 is 15 amino acids. Germline V gives CDR1 MNHEY, CDR2 SMNVEV (reference sequence).

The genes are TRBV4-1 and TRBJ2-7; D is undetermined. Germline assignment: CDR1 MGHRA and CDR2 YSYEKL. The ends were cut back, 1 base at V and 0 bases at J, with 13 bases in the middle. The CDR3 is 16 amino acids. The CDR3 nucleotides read TGCGCCAGCAGCCAAGGTCTCCCCTTACACTCCTACGAGCAGTACTTC. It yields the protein CASSQGLPLHSYEQYF.

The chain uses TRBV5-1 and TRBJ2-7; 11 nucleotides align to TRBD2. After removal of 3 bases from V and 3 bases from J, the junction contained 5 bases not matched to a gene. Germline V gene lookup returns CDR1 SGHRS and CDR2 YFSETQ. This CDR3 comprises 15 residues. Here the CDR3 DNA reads TGCGCCAGCAGCTCGACCGGGACTAGCGGCTACGAGCAGTACTTC. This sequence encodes CASSSTGTSGYEQYF. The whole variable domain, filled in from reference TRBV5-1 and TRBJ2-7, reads KAGVTQTPRYLIKTRGQQVTLSCSPISGHRSVSWYQQTPGQGLQFLFEYFSETQRNKGNFPGRFSGRQFSNSRSEMNVSTLELGDSALYLCASSSTGTSGYEQYFGPGTRLTVT.

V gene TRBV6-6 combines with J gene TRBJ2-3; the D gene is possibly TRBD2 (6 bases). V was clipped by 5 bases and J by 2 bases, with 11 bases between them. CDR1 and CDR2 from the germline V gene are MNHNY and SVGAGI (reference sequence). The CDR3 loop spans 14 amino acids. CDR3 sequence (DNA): TGTGCCAGCAGTCCTACTAGCTTCACAGATACGCAGTATTTT. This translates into CASSPTSFTDTQYF.

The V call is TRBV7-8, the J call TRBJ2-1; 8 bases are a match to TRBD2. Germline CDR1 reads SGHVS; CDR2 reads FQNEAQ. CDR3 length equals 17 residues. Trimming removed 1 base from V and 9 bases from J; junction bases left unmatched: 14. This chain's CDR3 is CASSLGVAGSFWGEQFF. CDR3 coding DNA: TGTGCCAGCAGCTTAGGAGTAGCGGGATCCTTTTGGGGTGAGCAGTTCTTC.

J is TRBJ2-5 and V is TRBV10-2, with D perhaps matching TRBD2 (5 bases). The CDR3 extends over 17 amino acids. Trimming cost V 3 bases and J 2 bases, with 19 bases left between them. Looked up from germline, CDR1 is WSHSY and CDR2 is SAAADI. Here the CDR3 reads CASSEQINLRGQETQYF. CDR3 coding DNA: TGCGCCAGCAGTGAACAGATAAACCTTCGAGGGCAAGAGACCCAGTACTTC.

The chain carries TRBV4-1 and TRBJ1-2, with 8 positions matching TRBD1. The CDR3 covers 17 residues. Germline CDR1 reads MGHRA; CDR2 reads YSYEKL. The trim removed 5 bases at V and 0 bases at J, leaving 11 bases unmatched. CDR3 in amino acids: CASSAAGTGPSNYGYTF. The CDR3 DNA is TGCGCCAGCAGCGCCGCCGGGACAGGTCCTTCTAACTATGGCTACACCTTC.

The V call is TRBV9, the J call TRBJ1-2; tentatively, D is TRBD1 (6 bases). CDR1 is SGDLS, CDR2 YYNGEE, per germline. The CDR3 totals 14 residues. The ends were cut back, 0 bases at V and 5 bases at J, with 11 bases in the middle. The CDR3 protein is CASSVEQGPYGYTF. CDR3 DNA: TGTGCCAGCAGCGTAGAACAGGGCCCTTATGGCTACACCTTC.

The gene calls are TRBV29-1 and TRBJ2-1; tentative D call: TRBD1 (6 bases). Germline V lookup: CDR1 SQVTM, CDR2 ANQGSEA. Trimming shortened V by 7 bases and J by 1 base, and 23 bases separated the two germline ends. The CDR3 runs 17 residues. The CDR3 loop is CSALSGMDQGSYNEQFF. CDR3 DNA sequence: TGCAGCGCTCTTTCGGGTATGGACCAGGGGTCCTACAATGAGCAGTTCTTC.

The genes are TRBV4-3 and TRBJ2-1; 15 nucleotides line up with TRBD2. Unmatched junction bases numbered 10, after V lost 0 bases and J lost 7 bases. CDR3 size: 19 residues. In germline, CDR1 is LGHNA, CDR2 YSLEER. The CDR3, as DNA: TGCGCCAGCAGCCAAGACCTAGGACTAGCGGGAGGGTTAAGGAATGAGCAGTTCTTC. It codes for CASSQDLGLAGGLRNEQFF.

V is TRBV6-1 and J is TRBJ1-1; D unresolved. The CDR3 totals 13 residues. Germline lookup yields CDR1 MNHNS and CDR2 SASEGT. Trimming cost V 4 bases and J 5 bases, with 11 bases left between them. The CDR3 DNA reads TGTGCCAGCAGTGTCGAATCCAGAACTGAAGCTTTCTTT. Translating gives CASSVESRTEAFF.

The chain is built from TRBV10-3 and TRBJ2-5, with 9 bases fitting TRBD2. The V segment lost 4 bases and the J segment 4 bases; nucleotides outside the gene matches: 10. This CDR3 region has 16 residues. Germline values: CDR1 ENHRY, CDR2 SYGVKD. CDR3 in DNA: TGTGCCATCAGTGGGGGGTATACTAGCGGGTCAGAGACCCAGTACTTC. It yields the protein CAISGGYTSGSETQYF.

The CDR3, as DNA: TGTGCCAGCAGCTTAGCGGCCTCCTTCCCCTACGAGCAGTACTTC. It encodes CASSLAASFPYEQYF. V and J are TRBV7-6 and TRBJ2-7; D ambiguous. The CDR3 totals 15 residues. In germline, CDR1 is SGHVS, CDR2 FNYEAQ. Trimming stripped 0 bases from V and 2 bases from J, with 11 bases between. Full variable domain (remainder filled in from reference TRBV7-6 and TRBJ2-7): GAGVSQSPRYKVTKRGQDVALRCDPISGHVSLYWYRQALGQGPEFLTYFNYEAQQDKSGLPNDRFSAERPEGSISTLTIQRTEQRDSAMYRCASSLAASFPYEQYFGPGTRLTVT.

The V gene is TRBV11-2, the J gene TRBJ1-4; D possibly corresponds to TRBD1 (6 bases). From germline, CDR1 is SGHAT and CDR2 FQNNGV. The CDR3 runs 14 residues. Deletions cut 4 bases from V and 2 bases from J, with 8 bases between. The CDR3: CASSYRATNEKLFF. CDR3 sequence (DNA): TGTGCCAGCAGCTACAGGGCTACTAATGAAAAACTGTTTTTT.

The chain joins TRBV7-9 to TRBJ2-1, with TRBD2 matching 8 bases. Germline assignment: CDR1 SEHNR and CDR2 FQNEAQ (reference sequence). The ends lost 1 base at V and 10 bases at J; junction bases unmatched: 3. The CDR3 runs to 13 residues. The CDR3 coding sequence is TGTGCCAGCAGCTTAGGGACTAGCCACGAGCAGTTCTTC. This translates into CASSLGTSHEQFF.

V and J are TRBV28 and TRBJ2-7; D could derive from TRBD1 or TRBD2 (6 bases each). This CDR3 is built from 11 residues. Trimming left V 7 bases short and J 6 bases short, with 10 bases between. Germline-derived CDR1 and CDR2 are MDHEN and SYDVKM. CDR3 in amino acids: CASTGGGEQYF. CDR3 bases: TGTGCCAGCACTGGAGGGGGCGAGCAGTACTTC.

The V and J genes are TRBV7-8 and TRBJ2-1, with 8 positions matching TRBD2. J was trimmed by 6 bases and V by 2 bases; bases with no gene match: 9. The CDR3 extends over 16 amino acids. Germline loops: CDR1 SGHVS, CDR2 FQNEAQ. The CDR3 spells CASSLTDSGTSNEQFF. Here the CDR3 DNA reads TGTGCCAGCAGCTTAACAGACTCCGGGACTAGCAATGAGCAGTTCTTC.

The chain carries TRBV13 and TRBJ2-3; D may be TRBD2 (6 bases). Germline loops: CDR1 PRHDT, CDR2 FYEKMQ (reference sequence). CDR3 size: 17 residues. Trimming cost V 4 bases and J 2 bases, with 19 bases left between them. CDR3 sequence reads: CASSSRAGRKYTDTQYF. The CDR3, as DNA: TGTGCCAGCAGCTCAAGGGCGGGACGGAAGTACACAGATACGCAGTATTTT.

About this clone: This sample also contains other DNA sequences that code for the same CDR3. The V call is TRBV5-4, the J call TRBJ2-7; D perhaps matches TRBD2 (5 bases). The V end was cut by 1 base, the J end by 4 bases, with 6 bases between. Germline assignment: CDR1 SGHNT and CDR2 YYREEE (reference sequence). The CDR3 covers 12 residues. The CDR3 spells CASSLRGYEQYF. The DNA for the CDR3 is TGTGCCAGCAGCTTGCGGGGTTACGAGCAGTACTTC.

CDR3 region: CASSFIVDTEAFF. CDR3 in DNA: TGTGCCAGCAGTTTCATTGTGGACACTGAAGCTTTCTTT. The chain joins TRBV28 to TRBJ1-1; D gene ambiguous. CDR1 MDHEN and CDR2 SYDVKM come from the germline V gene. Trimming removed 3 bases from V and 3 bases from J, with 8 bases in between. This CDR3 region has 13 residues. Combining the CDR3 with reference TRBV28 and TRBJ1-1 gives the whole variable domain DVKVTQSSRYLVKRTGEKVFLECVQDMDHENMFWYRQDPGLGLRLIYFSYDVKMKEKGDIPEGYSVSREKKERFSLILESASTNQTSMYLCASSFIVDTEAFFGQGTRLTVV.

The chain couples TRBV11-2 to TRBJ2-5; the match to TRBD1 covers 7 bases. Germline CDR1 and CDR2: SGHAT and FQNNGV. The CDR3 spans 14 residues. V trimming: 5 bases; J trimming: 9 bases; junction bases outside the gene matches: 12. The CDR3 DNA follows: TGTGCCAGCAGCACGGGACAGCCGTATGTGGCCCAGTACTTC. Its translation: CASSTGQPYVAQYF.

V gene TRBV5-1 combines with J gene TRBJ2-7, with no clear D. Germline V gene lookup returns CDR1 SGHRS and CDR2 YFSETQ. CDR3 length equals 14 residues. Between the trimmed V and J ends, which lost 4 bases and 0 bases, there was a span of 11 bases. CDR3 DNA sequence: TGCGCCAGCAGCCTTGTATCTCACTCCTACGAGCAGTACTTC. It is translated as CASSLVSHSYEQYF.

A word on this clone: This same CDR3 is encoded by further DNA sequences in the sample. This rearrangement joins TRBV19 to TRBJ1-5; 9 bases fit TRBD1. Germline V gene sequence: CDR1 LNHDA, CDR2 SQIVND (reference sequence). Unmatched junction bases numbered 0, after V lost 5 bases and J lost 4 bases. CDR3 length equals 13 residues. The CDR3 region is CASSGTGNQPQHF. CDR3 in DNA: TGTGCCAGTAGTGGGACAGGGAATCAGCCCCAGCATTTT.

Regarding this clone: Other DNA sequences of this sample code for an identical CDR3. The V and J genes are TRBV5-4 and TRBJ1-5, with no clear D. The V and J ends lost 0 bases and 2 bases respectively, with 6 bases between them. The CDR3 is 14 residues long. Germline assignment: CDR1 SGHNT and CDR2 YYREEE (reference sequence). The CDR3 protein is CASSLGLGNQPQHF. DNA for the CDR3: TGTGCCAGCAGCTTGGGTTTGGGCAATCAGCCCCAGCATTTT.